Below, one T cell receptor beta chain is given with its context. The data originate from a study of blood T cell repertoires in COVID-19. For the study at large: The analysed material was cDNA or gDNA that came from T cells, B-cell-depleted T cells, or PBMCs.

Germline assignment: CDR1 SEHNR and CDR2 FQNEAQ (reference sequence). Trimming left V 5 bases short and J 0 bases short, with 4 bases between. The CDR3 has 12 residues. Sequencing was performed with immunoSEQ multiplex PCR; in TCRdb, only in-frame clones are kept and a portion is missing. This sample has about 250,000 clones; about 90% occur once, and the top ten carry 3%. The sequencing sample was made of peripheral blood. The sequence derives from a man between 18 and 29 years old with active or convalescent COVID-19. The chain uses TRBV7-9 and TRBJ1-1; no clear D. CDR3 sequence: CASSLMNTEAFF. CDR3 bases: TGTGCCAGCAGCCTAATGAACACTGAAGCTTTCTTT.